Sequencing of this T cell receptor (beta chain) was carried out in a study of CD8 T cells in ankylosing spondylitis. General observations from the study: Within matched ankylosing spondylitis synovial fluid, disease-linked clones were reportedly significantly enriched.

In making TCR beta libraries, quantitative 5'-RACE with molecular barcodes was used. TCRdb independently ran MiXCR on the 5' RACE reads; one entry per CDR3 protein. The sample consists of some 140,000 distinct CDR3 sequences, roughly 8% of them appearing once. Notes on this clonotype: Its target is not known.

V was clipped by 2 bases and J by 2 bases, with 6 bases between them. Germline V gene sequence: CDR1 MGHRA, CDR2 YSYEKL. The CDR3 loop spans 13 amino acids. This TCR was sampled from a male donor with ankylosing spondylitis. Sequenced input: synovial fluid, either unsorted or a sorted T cell fraction (not recorded which). The chain has TRBV4-1 and TRBJ1-1; D not certain. CDR3 sequence: CASSQRGNTEAFF. CDR3 bases: TGCGCCAGCAGCCAACGAGGAAACACTGAAGCTTTCTTT.